One TCR beta chain is described in this entry. An end of the junction differs from the germline gene, which may be a read error. Other DNA sequences in this specimen translate into the identical CDR3. The PCR made use of 60 Vbeta and 13 Jbeta primers. Here immunoSEQ multiplex PCR was the method, and the copy in TCRdb shows in-frame clones only, minus some. The data show fewer than 130,000 clones, about three quarters seen once. These data originate in a study of cytomegalovirus exposure and HLA in healthy donors. Per the germline V gene, CDR1 is MNHNY and CDR2 is SVGAGI (reference sequence). CDR3 length: 13 residues.

The origin of this receptor is a woman aged 55-69 years in good health and CMV-seropositive. Sequenced material: PBMCs. V and J are TRBV6-6 and TRBJ1-5; weak D call: TRBD1 (6 bases). The CDR3 nucleotides are TGTGCCAGCAGGGGGGCCCGCAATCAGCCCCAACATTTT. Translated: CASRGARNQPQHF.